Below, 25 T cell receptor beta chains from the same sample are listed, as sequenced in a study of blood T cell repertoires in COVID-19. TCRdb's copy holds only in-frame clones and misses some; the assay was immunoSEQ multiplex PCR. This table has under 150,000 clones, about 88% appearing once. Sequencing was performed on peripheral blood. All receptors come from a man aged 40-55 years with acute or convalescent COVID-19.

This clone has more than one count but fewer than ten. V and J are TRBV5-1 and TRBJ2-7; weak D call: TRBD2 (6 bases). This CDR3 is 16 amino acids long. The V and J ends lost 4 bases and 2 bases respectively, with 19 bases between them. Per the germline V gene, CDR1 is SGHRS and CDR2 is YFSETQ. CDR3 in amino acids: CASSAGTGPSPYEQYF. The CDR3 DNA sequence: TGCGCCAGCAGCGCAGGGACTGGACCCTCACCCTACGAGCAGTACTTC.

The chain recombines TRBV10-1 with TRBJ2-1; 11 bases line up with TRBD2. V lost 5 bases and J lost 9; bases outside the gene matches: 15. Germline V CDR1 and CDR2: WNHNN, SYGVQD (reference sequence). The CDR3 contains 17 residues. The chain's CDR3 is CASSPILAGGRFIEQFF. CDR3 sequence (DNA): TGCGCCAGCAGTCCAATCTTAGCGGGGGGGCGGTTTATTGAGCAGTTCTTC.

The V and J genes are TRBV10-3 and TRBJ1-5; no reliable D call. V lost 0 bases to trimming and J lost 7 bases, with 7 bases between them. Germline values: CDR1 ENHRY, CDR2 SYGVKD. CDR3 size: 13 residues. CDR3 sequence: CAISESTRQPQHF. CDR3 sequence (DNA): TGTGCCATCAGTGAGTCGACTCGGCAGCCCCAGCATTTT.

The chain couples TRBV30 to TRBJ1-1; possible D gene TRBD1, 5 bases. Deletions cut 1 base from V and 3 bases from J, with 9 bases between. This CDR3 has 13 residues. The V gene's germline CDR1 is GTSNPN and CDR2 SVGIG (reference sequence). The chain's CDR3 is CAWSGRGYTEAFF. CDR3 DNA sequence: TGTGCCTGGAGTGGGCGGGGGTACACTGAAGCTTTCTTT.

This clone was recorded only once. The rearrangement uses TRBV5-1 and TRBJ2-5; 14 positions match TRBD2. The CDR3 sequence is 17 residues long. Germline CDR1 SGHRS, CDR2 YFSETQ. V dropped 3 bases and J dropped 3; count of bases not matched to a gene: 7. In nucleotides, the CDR3 is TGCGCCAGCAGCTCGGGACTAGCGGGGGCCCTAAAAGAGACCCAGTACTTC. Translation gives CASSSGLAGALKETQYF.

The gene calls are TRBV4-1 and TRBJ2-4, with 8 bases aligning to TRBD1. Germline CDR1 is MGHRA and CDR2 is YSYEKL. This CDR3 spans 18 amino acids. The trim removed 3 bases at V and 3 bases at J, leaving 13 bases unmatched. CDR3 sequence reads: CASSQGTQGARGKNIQYF. CDR3 sequence (DNA): TGCGCCAGCAGCCAGGGAACCCAGGGGGCTAGGGGCAAAAACATTCAGTACTTC.

The V call is TRBV5-1, the J call TRBJ2-5; the D gene is possibly TRBD1 (5 bases). The V end lost 5 bases, the J end lost 0 bases, and 11 bases lay between the germline ends. Germline V gene lookup returns CDR1 SGHRS and CDR2 YFSETQ. The CDR3 is 14 amino acids. The CDR3 loop is CASRQAPNQETQYF. The DNA of the CDR3 is TGCGCCAGCAGACAGGCCCCGAACCAAGAGACCCAGTACTTC.

The V gene is TRBV30, the J gene TRBJ1-4, with unresolved D. The CDR3 contains 11 residues. Germline values: CDR1 GTSNPN, CDR2 SVGIG (reference sequence). The V end was cut by 5 bases, the J end by 10 bases, with 11 bases between. The CDR3, as DNA: TGTGCCTGGGGACTTGACGCAAAACTGTTTTTT. Encoded protein: CAWGLDAKLFF.

The chain has TRBV6-2 or TRBV6-3 and TRBJ2-7, with a weak D call TRBD2 (6 bases). Trimming stripped 2 bases from V and 5 bases from J, with 16 bases between. The CDR3 loop spans 15 amino acids. Germline V CDR1 and CDR2: MNHEY, SVGEGT. For the CDR3, the DNA is TGTGCCAGCAGTTACCCCGAGGGACTTTTCAACGAGCAGTACTTC. This encodes CASSYPEGLFNEQYF.

This clone has only one observation. The chain has TRBV28 and TRBJ1-5; TRBD1 might be the D (5 bases). Germline V CDR1 and CDR2: MDHEN, SYDVKM. Trimming pared 7 bases from V and 9 bases from J, leaving 13 bases between. The length of the CDR3 is 12 residues. CDR3 loop: CASKAGPGPQHF. The CDR3, as DNA: TGTGCCAGCAAGGCAGGGCCAGGGCCCCAGCATTTT.

This chain joins TRBV4-2 and TRBJ2-7; 8 bases agree with TRBD2. This CDR3 is built from 16 residues. Germline CDR1 and CDR2: LGHNA and YNFKEQ. V lost 1 base and J lost 2; bases outside the gene matches: 7. The CDR3 protein is CASSQVSSGETYEQYF. CDR3 nucleotide sequence: TGTGCCAGCAGCCAAGTGAGTAGCGGGGAGACCTACGAGCAGTACTTC.

This chain uses TRBV6-5 with TRBJ2-7; TRBD1 aligns across 7 bases. V was clipped by 3 bases and J by 5 bases; unmatched bases: 13. CDR1 is MNHEY and CDR2 is SVGAGI in the germline V gene. The CDR3 totals 16 residues. CDR3 amino acids: CASSYTPQGTSDEQYF. The DNA for the CDR3 is TGTGCCAGCAGTTATACCCCACAGGGGACGTCCGACGAGCAGTACTTC.

V usage is TRBV11-2 and J usage is TRBJ2-3; D is undetermined. Per the germline V gene, CDR1 is SGHAT and CDR2 is FQNNGV. V was cut by 0 bases and J by 3 bases, with 4 bases left in between. The CDR3 covers 13 residues. CDR3 protein: CASSLDRTDTQYF. For the CDR3, the DNA is TGTGCCAGCAGCTTAGATCGGACAGATACGCAGTATTTT.

On this clone: The same CDR3 can be traced to other DNA sequences in this sample. This chain joins TRBV7-2 and TRBJ1-5; D remains ambiguous. Per the germline V gene, CDR1 is SGHTA and CDR2 is FQGNSA. The CDR3 covers 13 residues. With 3 bases removed from V and 2 bases from J, the gap between germline ends came to 5 bases. CDR3 sequence: CASSFQGNQPQHF. The CDR3 nucleotides are TGTGCCAGCAGCTTCCAGGGCAATCAGCCCCAGCATTTT. The full variable domain, completed using reference TRBV7-2 and TRBJ1-5, is GAGVSQSPSNKVTEKGKDVELRCDPISGHTALYWYRQSLGQGLEFLIYFQGNSAPDKSGLPSDRFSAERTGGSVSTLTIQRTQQEDSAVYLCASSFQGNQPQHFGDGTRLSIL.

The rearrangement links TRBV2 to TRBJ2-5; a possible D gene is TRBD1 (6 bases). V dropped 8 bases and J dropped 3 bases, with 13 bases sitting between them. Germline V CDR1 and CDR2: SNHLY, FYNNEI. The CDR3 extends over 13 amino acids. The CDR3 nucleotides are TGTGCCAGCGGGTCGGACAGAAAAGAGACCCAGTACTTC. Its translation: CASGSDRKETQYF.

This rearrangement joins TRBV19 to TRBJ1-5, with TRBD1 as a possible D gene (5 bases). V was pared by 3 bases and J by 7 bases, with 10 bases between. From germline, CDR1 is LNHDA and CDR2 SQIVND (reference sequence). CDR3 length equals 13 residues. The CDR3 protein is CASSIQGQQPQHF. CDR3 coding DNA: TGTGCCAGTAGTATCCAGGGTCAACAGCCCCAGCATTTT.

This chain connects TRBV7-8 to TRBJ1-5; 7 bases are shared with TRBD1. Germline V gene data show CDR1 as SGHVS and CDR2 as FQNEAQ. The V segment lost 5 bases and the J segment 2 bases; nucleotides outside the gene matches: 9. The CDR3 runs 16 residues. Written as DNA, the CDR3 is TGTGCCAGCAGCCGAGACAGGGTGATCGGCAATCAGCCCCAGCATTTT. Protein: CASSRDRVIGNQPQHF.

The sample holds one count of this clone. V usage is TRBV7-9 and J usage is TRBJ1-1, with a tentative D call TRBD1 (6 bases). The CDR3 is 14 amino acids. Trimming removed 5 bases from V and 5 bases from J, with 15 bases in between. Germline CDR1 reads SEHNR; CDR2 reads FQNEAQ (reference sequence). In DNA, the CDR3 is TGTGCCAGCAGCACAACAGGGTTGTGGACTGAAGCTTTCTTT. Protein: CASSTTGLWTEAFF.

The chain carries TRBV15 and TRBJ1-2; D call uncertain. The V end lost 5 bases, the J end lost 4 bases, and 20 bases lay between the germline ends. In germline, CDR1 is LNHNV, CDR2 YYDKDF (reference sequence). The CDR3 is 16 amino acids. CDR3 DNA: TGTGCCACCAGCCCCCTCGGCGGTGGCGCGTTCTATGGCTACACCTTC. This codes for CATSPLGGGAFYGYTF.

The V and J genes are TRBV30 and TRBJ1-6, with 8 bases that match TRBD1. The junction had 20 bases not matched to a gene; V was cut back by 3 bases and J by 10 bases. Germline assignment: CDR1 GTSNPN and CDR2 SVGIG (reference sequence). This CDR3 comprises 18 residues. Written as DNA, the CDR3 is TGTGCCTGGAGAGGAAAAAACCGCGGACAGGGAAATGGCTCACCCCTCCACTTT. Its protein is CAWRGKNRGQGNGSPLHF. Together with reference TRBV30 and TRBJ1-6, the CDR3 gives the full variable domain: SQTIHQWPATLVQPVGSPLSLECTVEGTSNPNLYWYRQAAGRGLQLLFYSVGIGQISSEVPQNLSASRPQDRQFILSSKKLLLSDSGFYLCAWRGKNRGQGNGSPLHFGNGTRLTVT.

The chain links TRBV5-1 to TRBJ1-2, with TRBD1 matching over 12 bases. The germline CDR1 and CDR2 sequences are SGHRS and YFSETQ. V dropped 3 bases and J dropped 2; count of bases not matched to a gene: 2. The CDR3 runs 15 residues. CDR3 in amino acids: CASSSGTGGNYGYTF. The DNA of the CDR3 is TGCGCCAGCAGCTCCGGGACAGGGGGCAACTATGGCTACACCTTC.

This clone was observed once. The chain links TRBV9 to TRBJ1-3, with D perhaps matching TRBD1 (6 bases). From germline, CDR1 is SGDLS and CDR2 YYNGEE. Trimming stripped 0 bases from V and 1 base from J, with 8 bases between. The CDR3 extends over 15 amino acids. Here the CDR3 reads CASSVAGVSGNTIYF. In nucleotides, the CDR3 is TGTGCCAGCAGCGTAGCAGGGGTTTCTGGAAACACCATATATTTT.

The chain carries TRBV21-1 and TRBJ2-1; TRBD2, the table's D call, lacks a check against the DNA. TRBV21-1 is listed as a pseudogene. The CDR3 is 17 residues long. The CDR3 bases are TGTGCCAGCAGCAGAGGACTAGCGGGGGGATTGTACAATGAGCAGTTCTTC. Its translation is CASSRGLAGGLYNEQFF.

J is TRBJ2-3 and V is TRBV5-6, with 9 nucleotides matching TRBD1. The V gene end was trimmed by 0 bases and the J gene end by 7 bases; junction bases not matched to a gene: 6. Germline loops: CDR1 SGHDT, CDR2 YYEEEE. This CDR3 is 15 amino acids long. CDR3 loop: CASSLGTGEGNTQYF. The CDR3 DNA reads as TGTGCCAGCAGCTTGGGGACAGGGGAGGGGAATACGCAGTATTTT.

The chain combines TRBV11-2 with TRBJ1-1; perhaps TRBD1 as D (6 bases). V lost 5 bases and J 6 bases, leaving 10 bases between the germline ends. From germline, CDR1 is SGHAT and CDR2 FQNNGV. This CDR3 is built from 12 residues. CDR3 in DNA: TGTGCCAGCAGCCAACAGGGACCTGAAGCTTTCTTT. Protein product: CASSQQGPEAFF.